The source of this T cell receptor beta chain is a study of blood T cell repertoires in COVID-19. For the study at large: The United States, Italy and Spain provided the acute and convalescent COVID-19 samples. T cells, B-cell-depleted T cells, or PBMCs supplied cDNA or gDNA.

This CDR3 spans 14 amino acids. The ends were cut back, 7 bases at V and 7 bases at J, with 14 bases in the middle. Germline lookup yields CDR1 SGHVS and CDR2 FQNEAQ. Original processing notes: Amplification of reference gene primers provided the estimated nucleated cell counts. The method was immunoSEQ multiplex PCR; TCRdb's version includes in-frame clones alone and lacks a portion of them. V, J and clone size reflect that table, while D and trimming were determined from the DNA. The sample consists of 300,000 to 350,000 clones, around four fifths of them appearing once. The chain joins TRBV7-8 to TRBJ1-6; D unresolved. Sequencing was done on a sample of peripheral blood. The sequence derives from a man aged 25 to 45 with active or convalescent COVID-19. The CDR3 spells CASNRQGGNSPLHF. DNA for the CDR3: TGTGCCAGCAACCGTCAAGGAGGGAATTCACCCCTCCACTTT.